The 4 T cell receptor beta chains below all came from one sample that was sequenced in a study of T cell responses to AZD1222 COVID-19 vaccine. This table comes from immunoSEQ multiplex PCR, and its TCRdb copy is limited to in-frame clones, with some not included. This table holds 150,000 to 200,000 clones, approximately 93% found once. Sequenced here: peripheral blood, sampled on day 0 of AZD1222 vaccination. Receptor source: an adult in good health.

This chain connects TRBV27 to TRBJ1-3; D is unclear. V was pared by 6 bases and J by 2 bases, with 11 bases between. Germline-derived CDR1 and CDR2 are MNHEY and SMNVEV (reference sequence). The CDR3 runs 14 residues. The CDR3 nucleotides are TGTGCCAGCAGCCCACCTTATCCTGGAAACACCATATATTTT. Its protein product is CASSPPYPGNTIYF.

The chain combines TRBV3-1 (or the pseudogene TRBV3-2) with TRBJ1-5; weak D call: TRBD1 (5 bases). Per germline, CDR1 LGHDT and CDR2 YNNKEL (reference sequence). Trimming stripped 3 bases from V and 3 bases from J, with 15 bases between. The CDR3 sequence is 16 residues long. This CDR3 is CASSQTLGAINQPQHF. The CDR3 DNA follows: TGTGCCAGCAGCCAGACTCTTGGGGCGATCAATCAGCCCCAGCATTTT.

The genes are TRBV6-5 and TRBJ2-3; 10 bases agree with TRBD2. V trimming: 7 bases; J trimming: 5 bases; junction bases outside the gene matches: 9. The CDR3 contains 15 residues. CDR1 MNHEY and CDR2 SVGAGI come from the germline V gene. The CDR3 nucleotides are TGTGCCAGCACCGAGCTAGCGGGGGAGAAAGATACGCAGTATTTT. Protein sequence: CASTELAGEKDTQYF.

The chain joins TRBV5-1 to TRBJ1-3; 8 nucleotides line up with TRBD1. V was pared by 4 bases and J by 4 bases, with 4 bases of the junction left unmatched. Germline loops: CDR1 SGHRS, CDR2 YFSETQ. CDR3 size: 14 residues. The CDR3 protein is CASSPRTGGNTIYF. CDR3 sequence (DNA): TGCGCCAGCAGCCCCAGGACAGGGGGAAACACCATATATTTT.